Shown below are 8 T cell receptor beta chains from a single sample sequenced in a study of blood T cell repertoires in COVID-19. Measured with immunoSEQ multiplex PCR; TCRdb has only the in-frame clones, and not every one. This table holds 350,000 to 400,000 clones, about 90% found once. Sequenced input: PBMCs or T cells enriched from blood (not recorded which). The origin of the receptors is a woman between 25 and 40 years old who had recovered from COVID-19.

The J gene is TRBJ1-2, the V gene TRBV5-1; 10 nucleotides match TRBD1. Looked up from germline, CDR1 is SGHRS and CDR2 is YFSETQ. The CDR3 runs to 13 residues. V dropped 3 bases and J dropped 8; count of bases not matched to a gene: 4. CDR3 coding DNA: TGCGCCAGCAGCTCCGGGACAGGGGACGGCTACACCTTC. Translated: CASSSGTGDGYTF.

The chain employs TRBV9 and TRBJ1-6, with TRBD1 matching over 7 bases. Germline assignment: CDR1 SGDLS and CDR2 YYNGEE. The CDR3 is made up of 15 amino acids. J gave up 5 bases and V 4 bases, and 6 bases lay outside the gene matches. CDR3 sequence: CASSSLGTDNSPLHF. CDR3 in DNA: TGTGCCAGCAGCAGCTTGGGGACAGATAATTCACCCCTCCACTTT. Drawing the rest from reference TRBV9 and TRBJ1-6, the complete variable domain is DSGVTQTPKHLITATGQRVTLRCSPRSGDLSVYWYQQSLDQGLQFLIQYYNGEERAKGNILERFSAQQFPDLHSELNLSSLELGDSALYFCASSSLGTDNSPLHFGNGTRLTVT.

The J gene is TRBJ1-6, the V gene TRBV27, with D perhaps TRBD1 (6 bases). The CDR3 has 16 residues. The germline V and J ends were trimmed by 7 bases and 10 bases, with 23 bases remaining between them. CDR1 MNHEY and CDR2 SMNVEV come from the germline V gene (reference sequence). CDR3 in amino acids: CASTRWQGRPGSPLHF. As DNA, the CDR3 is TGTGCCAGCACTCGGTGGCAGGGGCGACCTGGGTCACCCCTCCACTTT.

The chain is built from TRBV19 and TRBJ1-2; D is ambiguous. Germline assignment: CDR1 LNHDA and CDR2 SQIVND (reference sequence). This CDR3 region has 15 residues. Trimming pared 5 bases from V and 8 bases from J, leaving 21 bases between. The DNA for the CDR3 is TGTGCCAGTAGTGTCCTGAGAGGGAACGCACGCGGCTACACCTTC. Translated: CASSVLRGNARGYTF.

This clone was found a few times. The rearrangement links TRBV9 to TRBJ1-1, with 7 bases that match TRBD1. With V trimmed by 3 bases and J by 0 bases, 2 bases remained unmatched. CDR3 length equals 14 residues. From germline, CDR1 is SGDLS and CDR2 YYNGEE. DNA of the CDR3: TGTGCCAGCAGCGGGGACAGCCTGAACACTGAAGCTTTCTTT. Amino acid sequence: CASSGDSLNTEAFF.

V gene TRBV25-1 combines with J gene TRBJ2-5; D is possibly TRBD2 (5 bases). Deletions cut 3 bases from V and 5 bases from J, with 13 bases between. CDR1 MGHDK and CDR2 SYGVNS come from the germline V gene. This CDR3 has 14 amino acids. In DNA, the CDR3 is TGTGCCAGCAGTGAGCCCGGGAATCGTGAGACCCAGTACTTC. Its protein is CASSEPGNRETQYF.

V is TRBV6-5 and J is TRBJ1-1, with 9 bases fitting TRBD1. Germline loops: CDR1 MNHEY, CDR2 SVGAGI. This CDR3 is built from 14 residues. V shed 8 bases, J shed 3 bases, and the junction held 7 bases outside the gene matches. CDR3 sequence reads: CASGGGQGDTEAFF. CDR3 DNA sequence: TGTGCCAGCGGGGGGGGACAGGGAGACACTGAAGCTTTCTTT.

V gene TRBV24-1 combines with J gene TRBJ2-5, with D possibly TRBD2 on 6 matching bases. The ends were cut back, 3 bases at V and 0 bases at J, with 10 bases in the middle. The germline gives CDR1 KGHDR, CDR2 SFDVKD. This CDR3 is 15 amino acids long. Here the CDR3 DNA reads TGTGCCACCAGTGATGCGGGGCAGAACCAAGAGACCCAGTACTTC. Protein product: CATSDAGQNQETQYF.